This TCR beta chain was captured in a study of PD-1 blockade in mismatch repair-deficient tumors. Details on this clone: Its antigen remains unidentified.

Broader study findings: Rapid post-treatment expansion, then contraction, generally preceding radiologic response, marked tumor-resident clones.

Trimming shortened V by 9 bases and J by 9 bases, and 12 bases separated the two germline ends. This CDR3 has 11 amino acids. CDR1 MDHEN and CDR2 SYDVKM come from the germline V gene. All patients were mismatch repair deficient, assessed by either PCR or immunohistochemistry. The protocol was immunoSEQ multiplex PCR, while the TCRdb copy is restricted to in-frame clones and leaves out a portion. This sample has under 95,000 clones, with 80% to 90% found just once. The specimen was peripheral blood, collected 44 weeks after starting pembrolizumab. The chain couples TRBV28 to TRBJ2-1; D gene ambiguous. This clonotype was sampled from an adult with mismatch repair-deficient cancer. This chain's CDR3 is CASGSAVEQFF. The CDR3, as DNA: TGTGCCAGTGGAAGCGCGGTTGAGCAGTTCTTC.